This TCR beta chain originates from a study of T cells in localized non-small cell lung cancer (dated by TCRdb to about 2020). A note on the overall study: The study analyzed T cell repertoires of a few hundred early-stage NSCLC patients, comparing tumors and uninvolved tumor-adjacent lungs. The cohort was made up of a few hundred treatment-naive NSCLC patients whose localized lung tumors had been resected. The mean age of the NSCLC patients was around 67 years, with 130 or so men and 95 to 110 women. Here is what the overall study found, with its caveats: Because multi-region tumor sequencing was not performed, intratumor heterogeneity could not be ruled out. Longer overall survival was associated with higher T cell density in blood, whereas shorter survival was associated with higher clonality in adjacent lung. A median of 57 of the top 100 tumor clones turned up in the paired uninvolved adjacent lung, and some 27 of those clones also ranked among the top 100 of that same adjacent lung. Uninvolved tumor-adjacent lung showed the highest T cell clonality, higher than tumor, which suggests more focused antigenic responses in the adjacent lung. Since the design was exploratory, TCR variables were selected using unadjusted p-values with no false-discovery rate correction.

At diagnosis, tumor, uninvolved tumor-adjacent lung and peripheral blood were collected and then preserved as a mix of FFPE and fresh-frozen material. For TCR repertoire profiling, blood samples were analyzed in the form of peripheral blood mononuclear cells. Remarks on this clone: The clone's antigen remains unknown. No base qualities exist here, and no much larger clone lies one base off it.

TCR beta CDR3 regions were sequenced from DNA using the immunoSEQ Assay. As for the authors' bioinformatics: T cell density was computed as TCR beta template counts normalized to usable DNA estimated by amplifying housekeeping genes. Richness was estimated with the preseqR package, extrapolating to 400,000 templates for PBMC samples and 120,000 templates for tissue samples. Clonality was taken to be one minus Pielou's evenness. Tissue-enriched TCRs were identified by differential abundance testing using productive amino-acid clonotypes, minimum total count 5 and alpha 0.1. The Jaccard Index and the Morisita Overlap Index were used to measure repertoire overlap between compartments. GLIPH grouped TCR beta CDR3s together with public tetramer-defined viral CDR3s, and a viral motif had to include at least three viral sequences and show V-gene enrichment. TCRdb stores this immuneACCESS table with in-frame sequences only. Part of the clones is absent; in the studies checked, under half of the shortfall reflects unresolved V genes, and no reason is known for the rest. V, J and clone size reflect that table, while D and trimming were determined from the DNA. The sample records around 96,000 clones, just over 90% of which are singletons. The ten largest clonotypes hold approximately 4% of the sample.

Sequences SGHTA (CDR1) and FQGNSA (CDR2) are obtained from the germline V gene. Between the V and J ends, shortened by 3 bases and 1 base respectively, the junction contains 9 bases. Its CDR3 holds 14 amino acids, cysteine through phenylalanine. Solely the CDR3 DNA is kept, with 42 bases framed from the first base. The chain links TRBV7-2 with TRBJ1-2; the D gene is unclear. The sequencing here drew on PBMCs, taken before any cancer treatment. This TCR came from a woman aged 40 to 75 with stage II squamous cell lung carcinoma. In nucleotides, the sequence is TGTGCCAGCAGCTTTGCCATGCTTAACTATGGCTACACCTTC. It translates as CASSFAMLNYGYTF. The CDR3, completed at both ends by the reference TRBV7-2 and TRBJ1-2 genes, gives the full variable domain GAGVSQSPSNKVTEKGKDVELRCDPISGHTALYWYRQSLGQGLEFLIYFQGNSAPDKSGLPSDRFSAERTGGSVSTLTIQRTQQEDSAVYLCASSFAMLNYGYTFGSGTRLTVV.